These T cell receptor beta chains were read from a single sample in a study of shared clonotypes between healthy human individuals. Method: immunoSEQ multiplex PCR; TCRdb's copy keeps in-frame clones and lacks some. The sample shows hundreds of thousands of clones, around 73% of them seen only once. Sequenced material: memory CD4+ T cells sorted from blood. The receptors here all came from a woman younger than 45 in good health. Both conserved end residues are part of each CDR3. The order of the fields is D gene, clone size, J gene, V gene, CDR3 DNA, CDR3 protein. D genes are given only for firm matches. Clone sizes are given selectively: once, few, many, or a class where the clone is expanded.

D: TRBD1
size: NA
J: TRBJ1-1
V: TRBV23-1
DNA: TGCGCCAGCAGTCCACCGGGACAGGGAAACACTGAAGCTTTCTTT
CDR3: CASSPPGQGNTEAFF

D: NA
size: NA
J: TRBJ2-1
V: TRBV11-2
DNA: TGTGCCAGCACCCCCCTTCTTGGGCCCGGCACAGTCTACAATGAGCAGTTCTTC
CDR3: CASTPLLGPGTVYNEQFF

D: NA
size: once
J: TRBJ2-1
V: TRBV6-5
DNA: TGTGCCAGCAGACGGACAGACACAAATGAGCAGTTCTTC
CDR3: CASRRTDTNEQFF

D: TRBD2
size: NA
J: TRBJ2-2
V: TRBV4-1
DNA: TGCGCCAGCAGCCAAGAACTAGCGCTCACCGGGGAGCTGTTTTTT
CDR3: CASSQELALTGELFF

D: NA
size: NA
J: TRBJ2-7
V: TRBV11-2
DNA: TGTGCCAGCAGCCCGGGGAGCGACTACGAGCAGTACTTC
CDR3: CASSPGSDYEQYF

D: TRBD1
size: NA
J: TRBJ2-7
V: TRBV19
DNA: TGTGCCAGTTCCCAGGGACAGTTCTCCTACGAGCAGTACTTC
CDR3: CASSQGQFSYEQYF

D: NA
size: NA
J: TRBJ1-2
V: TRBV6-6
DNA: TGTGCCAGCAGTTACGTCAACGGGGGCTACACCTTC
CDR3: CASSYVNGGYTF

D: TRBD1
size: NA
J: TRBJ1-1
V: TRBV4-1
DNA: TGCGCCAGCAGCCAAGTCGGACAGGTGAACACTGAAGCTTTCTTT
CDR3: CASSQVGQVNTEAFF

D: TRBD2
size: NA
J: TRBJ2-7
V: TRBV28
DNA: TGTGCCAGCAGCTTGGCAACCGGGACTAGCTTATACGAGCAGTACTTC
CDR3: CASSLATGTSLYEQYF

D: NA
size: few
J: TRBJ2-1
V: TRBV2
DNA: TGTGCCAGCAGTGAGCTAGCGCTGGGAAATGAGCAGTTCTTC
CDR3: CASSELALGNEQFF

D: TRBD1
size: NA
J: TRBJ2-2
V: TRBV11-3
DNA: TGTGCCAGCAGCCACAGGGGCGATAACGGGGAGCTGTTTTTT
CDR3: CASSHRGDNGELFF

D: TRBD2
size: once
J: TRBJ2-7
V: TRBV7-9
DNA: TGTGCCAGCTCCACCGGGACTAGCATCCACGAGCAGTACTTC
CDR3: CASSTGTSIHEQYF

D: TRBD2
size: NA
J: TRBJ2-7
V: TRBV5-1
DNA: TGCGCCAGCAGCTTGGGACGACTAGCGGTAACCTACGAGCAGTACTTC
CDR3: CASSLGRLAVTYEQYF

D: NA
size: few
J: TRBJ2-1
V: TRBV30
DNA: TGTGCCTGGAGCGTACAGGGCCTCAGATCGTGGAATGAGCAGTTCTTC
CDR3: CAWSVQGLRSWNEQFF

D: TRBD1
size: NA
J: TRBJ2-7
V: TRBV28
DNA: TGTGCCAGCAGTTTAAGTTACAGGGGGGTCTCCTACGAGCAGTACTTC
CDR3: CASSLSYRGVSYEQYF

D: NA
size: NA
J: TRBJ1-4
V: TRBV2
DNA: TGTGCCAGCCTCTTCGGAGTTGGAGCCTGGGAAAAACTGTTTTTT
CDR3: CASLFGVGAWEKLFF